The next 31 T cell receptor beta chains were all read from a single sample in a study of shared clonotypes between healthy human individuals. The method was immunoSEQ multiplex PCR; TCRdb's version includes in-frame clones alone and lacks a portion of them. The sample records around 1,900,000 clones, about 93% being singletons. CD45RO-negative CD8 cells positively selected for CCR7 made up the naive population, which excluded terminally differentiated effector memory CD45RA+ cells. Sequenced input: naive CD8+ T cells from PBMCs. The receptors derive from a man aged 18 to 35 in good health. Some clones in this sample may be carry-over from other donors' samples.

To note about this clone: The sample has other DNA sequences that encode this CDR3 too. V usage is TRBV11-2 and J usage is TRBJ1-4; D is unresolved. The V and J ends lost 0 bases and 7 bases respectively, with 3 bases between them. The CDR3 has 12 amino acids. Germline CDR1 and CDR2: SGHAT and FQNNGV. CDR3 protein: CASSLDSEKLFF. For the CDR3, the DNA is TGTGCCAGCAGCTTAGATAGTGAAAAACTGTTTTTT. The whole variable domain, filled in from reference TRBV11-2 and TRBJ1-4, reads EAGVAQSPRYKIIEKRQSVAFWCNPISGHATLYWYQQILGQGPKLLIQFQNNGVVDDSQLPKDRFSAERLKGVDSTLKIQPAKLEDSAVYLCASSLDSEKLFFGSGTQLSVL.

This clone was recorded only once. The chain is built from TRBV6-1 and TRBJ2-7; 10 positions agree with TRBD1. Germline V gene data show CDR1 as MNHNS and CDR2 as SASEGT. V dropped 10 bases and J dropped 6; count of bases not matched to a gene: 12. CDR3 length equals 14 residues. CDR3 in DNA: TGTGCCACCAACCCGACAGGGGGCAGGGGCGAGCAGTACTTC. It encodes CATNPTGGRGEQYF.

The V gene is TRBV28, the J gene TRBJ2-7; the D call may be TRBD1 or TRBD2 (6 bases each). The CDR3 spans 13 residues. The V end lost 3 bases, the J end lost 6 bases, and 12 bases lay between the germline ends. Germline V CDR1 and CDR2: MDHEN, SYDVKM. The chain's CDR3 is CASSFSSGAEQYF. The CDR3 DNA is TGTGCCAGCAGTTTCTCTTCGGGGGCCGAGCAGTACTTC.

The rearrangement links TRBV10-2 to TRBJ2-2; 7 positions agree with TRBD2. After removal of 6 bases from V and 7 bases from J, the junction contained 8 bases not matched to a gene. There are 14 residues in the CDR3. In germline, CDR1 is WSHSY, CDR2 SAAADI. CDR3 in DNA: TGCGCCAGCAGGGGGGGACTACGGATCGGGGAGCTGTTTTTT. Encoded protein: CASRGGLRIGELFF.

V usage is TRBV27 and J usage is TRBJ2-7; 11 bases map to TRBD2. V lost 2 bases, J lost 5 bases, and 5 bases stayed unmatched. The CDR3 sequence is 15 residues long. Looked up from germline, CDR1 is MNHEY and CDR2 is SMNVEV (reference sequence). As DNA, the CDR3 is TGTGCCAGCAGTTTAGAAGTAGCGGGAGGGAACGAGCAGTACTTC. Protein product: CASSLEVAGGNEQYF.

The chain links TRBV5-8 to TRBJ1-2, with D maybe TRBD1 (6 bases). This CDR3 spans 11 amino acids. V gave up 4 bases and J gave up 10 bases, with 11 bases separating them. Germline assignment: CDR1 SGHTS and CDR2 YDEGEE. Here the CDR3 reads CASSQGWDYTF. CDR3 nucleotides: TGTGCCAGCAGCCAGGGGTGGGACTACACCTTC. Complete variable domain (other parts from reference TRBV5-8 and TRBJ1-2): EAGVTQSPTHLIKTRGQQATLRCSPISGHTSVYWYQQALGLGLQFLLWYDEGEERNRGNFPPRFSGRQFPNYSSELNVNALELEDSALYLCASSQGWDYTFGSGTRLTVV.

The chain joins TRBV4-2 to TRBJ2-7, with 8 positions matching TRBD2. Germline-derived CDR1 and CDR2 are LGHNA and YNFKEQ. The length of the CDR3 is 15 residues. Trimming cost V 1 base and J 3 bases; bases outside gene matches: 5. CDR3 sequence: CASSQGKAGGYEQYF. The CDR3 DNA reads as TGTGCCAGCAGCCAAGGAAAGGCGGGAGGCTACGAGCAGTACTTC.

CDR3 DNA: TGTGCCAGCAGCGTTAGTTTATCGAGAGTTCCTAGCTCCTACAATGAGCAGTTCTTC. Its translation: CASSVSLSRVPSSYNEQFF. This rearrangement joins TRBV9 to TRBJ2-1; D is ambiguous. V lost 2 bases and J 0 bases, leaving 21 bases between the germline ends. Looked up from germline, CDR1 is SGDLS and CDR2 is YYNGEE. The CDR3 is 19 amino acids.

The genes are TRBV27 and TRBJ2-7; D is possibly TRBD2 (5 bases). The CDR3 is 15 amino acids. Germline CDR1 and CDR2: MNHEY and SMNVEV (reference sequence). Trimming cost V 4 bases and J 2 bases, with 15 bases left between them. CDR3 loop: CASSWAPRGTYEQYF. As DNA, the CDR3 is TGTGCCAGCAGTTGGGCGCCCCGAGGGACCTACGAGCAGTACTTC.

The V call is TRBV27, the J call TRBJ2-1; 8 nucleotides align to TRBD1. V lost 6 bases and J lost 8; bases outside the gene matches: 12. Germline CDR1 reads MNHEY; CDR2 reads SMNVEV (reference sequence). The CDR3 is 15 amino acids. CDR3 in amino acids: CASSLPGGGGDEQFF. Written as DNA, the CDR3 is TGTGCCAGCAGCCTTCCAGGGGGCGGAGGTGATGAGCAGTTCTTC.

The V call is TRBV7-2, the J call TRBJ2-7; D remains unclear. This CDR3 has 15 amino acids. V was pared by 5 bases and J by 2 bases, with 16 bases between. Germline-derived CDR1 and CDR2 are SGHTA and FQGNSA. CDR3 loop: CASSINSLPAYEQYF. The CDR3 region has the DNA TGTGCCAGCAGCATCAACAGCCTCCCGGCCTACGAGCAGTACTTC.

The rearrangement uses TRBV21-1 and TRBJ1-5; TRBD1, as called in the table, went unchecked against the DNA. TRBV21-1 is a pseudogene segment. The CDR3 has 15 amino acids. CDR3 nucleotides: TGTGCCAGCTCCCCGTTGGACAGTTCCAATCAGCCCCAGCATTTT. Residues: CASSPLDSSNQPQHF.

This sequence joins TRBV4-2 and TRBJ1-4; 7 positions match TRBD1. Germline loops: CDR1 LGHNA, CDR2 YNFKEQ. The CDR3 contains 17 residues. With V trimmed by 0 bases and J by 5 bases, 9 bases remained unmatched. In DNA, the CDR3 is TGTGCCAGCAGCCAAGATGACAGGGTGGGATTGAATGAAAAACTGTTTTTT. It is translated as CASSQDDRVGLNEKLFF.

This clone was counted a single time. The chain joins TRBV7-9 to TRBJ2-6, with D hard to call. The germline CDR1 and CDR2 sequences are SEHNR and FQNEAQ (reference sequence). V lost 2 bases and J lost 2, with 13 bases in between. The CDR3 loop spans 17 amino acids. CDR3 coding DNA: TGTGCCAGCAGCTTACGACCACGCGGCGCTGGGGCCAACGTCCTGACTTTC. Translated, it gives CASSLRPRGAGANVLTF. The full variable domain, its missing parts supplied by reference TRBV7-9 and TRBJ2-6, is DTGVSQNPRHKITKRGQNVTFRCDPISEHNRLYWYRQTLGQGPEFLTYFQNEAQLEKSRLLSDRFSAERPKGSFSTLEIQRTEQGDSAMYLCASSLRPRGAGANVLTFGAGSRLTVL.

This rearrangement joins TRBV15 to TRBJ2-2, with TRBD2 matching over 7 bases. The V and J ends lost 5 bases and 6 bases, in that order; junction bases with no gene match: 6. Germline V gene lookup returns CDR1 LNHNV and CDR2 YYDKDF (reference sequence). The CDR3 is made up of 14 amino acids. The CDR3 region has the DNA TGTGCCACCAGCCTCGGGGGGAGGGCCGGGGAGCTGTTTTTT. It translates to CATSLGGRAGELFF. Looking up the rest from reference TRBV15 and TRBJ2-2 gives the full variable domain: DAMVIQNPRYQVTQFGKPVTLSCSQTLNHNVMYWYQQKSSQAPKLLFHYYDKDFNNEADTPDNFQSRRPNTSFCFLDIRSPGLGDTAMYLCATSLGGRAGELFFGEGSRLTVL.

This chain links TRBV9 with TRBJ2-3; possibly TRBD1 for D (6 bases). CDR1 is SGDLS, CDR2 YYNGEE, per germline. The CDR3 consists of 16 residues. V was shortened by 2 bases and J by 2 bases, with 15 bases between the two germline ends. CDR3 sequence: CASSVDGTFFTDTQYF. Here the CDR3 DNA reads TGTGCCAGCAGCGTTGATGGGACATTCTTCACAGATACGCAGTATTTT.

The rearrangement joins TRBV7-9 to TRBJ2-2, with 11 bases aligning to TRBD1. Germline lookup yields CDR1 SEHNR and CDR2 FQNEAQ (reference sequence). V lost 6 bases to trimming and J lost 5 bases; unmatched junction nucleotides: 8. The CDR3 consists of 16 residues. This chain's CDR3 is CASSSNGQGATGELFF. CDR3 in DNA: TGTGCCAGCAGTTCAAACGGACAGGGGGCGACCGGGGAGCTGTTTTTT.

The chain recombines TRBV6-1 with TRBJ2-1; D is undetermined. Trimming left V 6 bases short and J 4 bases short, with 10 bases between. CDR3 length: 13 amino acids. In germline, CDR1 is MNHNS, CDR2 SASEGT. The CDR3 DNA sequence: TGTGCCAGCAGGTGGTTCTTATACAATGAGCAGTTCTTC. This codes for CASRWFLYNEQFF.

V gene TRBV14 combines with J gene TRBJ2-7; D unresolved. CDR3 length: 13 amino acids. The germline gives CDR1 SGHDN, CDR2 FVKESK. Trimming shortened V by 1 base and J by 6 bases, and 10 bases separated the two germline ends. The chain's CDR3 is CASSQALASEQYF. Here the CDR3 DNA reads TGTGCCAGCAGCCAAGCCCTCGCTTCCGAGCAGTACTTC.

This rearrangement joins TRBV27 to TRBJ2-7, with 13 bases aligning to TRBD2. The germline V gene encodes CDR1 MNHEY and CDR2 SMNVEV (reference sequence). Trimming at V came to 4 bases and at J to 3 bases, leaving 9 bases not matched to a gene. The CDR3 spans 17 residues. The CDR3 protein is CASSSRTSGSHYYEQYF. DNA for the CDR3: TGTGCCAGCAGTTCTCGGACTAGCGGGAGTCATTACTACGAGCAGTACTTC.

CDR3 in DNA: TGTGCCAGCAGCGCGACGCTCGCCCAAGAGACCCAGTACTTC. Translating gives CASSATLAQETQYF. The chain joins TRBV9 to TRBJ2-5; the D is unclear. CDR1 SGDLS and CDR2 YYNGEE come from the germline V gene. CDR3 length equals 14 residues. Trimming pared 3 bases from V and 1 base from J, leaving 10 bases between.

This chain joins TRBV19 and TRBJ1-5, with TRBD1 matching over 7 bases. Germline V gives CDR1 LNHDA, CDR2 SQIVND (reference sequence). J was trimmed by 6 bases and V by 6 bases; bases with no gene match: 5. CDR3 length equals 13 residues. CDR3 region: CASRWGQFQPQHF. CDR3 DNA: TGTGCCAGTAGATGGGGACAGTTTCAGCCCCAGCATTTT.

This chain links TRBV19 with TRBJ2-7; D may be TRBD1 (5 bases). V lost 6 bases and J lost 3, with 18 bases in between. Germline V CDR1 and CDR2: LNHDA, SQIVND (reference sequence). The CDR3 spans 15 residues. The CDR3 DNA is TGTGCCAGTAGCGATGGAAGGGGATCCTACTACGAGCAGTACTTC. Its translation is CASSDGRGSYYEQYF.

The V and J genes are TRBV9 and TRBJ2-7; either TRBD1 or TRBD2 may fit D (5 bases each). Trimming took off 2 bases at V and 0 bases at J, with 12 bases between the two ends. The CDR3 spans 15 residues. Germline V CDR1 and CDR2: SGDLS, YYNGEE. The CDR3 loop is CASSVAGDLSYEQYF. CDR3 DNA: TGTGCCAGCAGCGTGGCTGGGGACCTCTCCTACGAGCAGTACTTC.

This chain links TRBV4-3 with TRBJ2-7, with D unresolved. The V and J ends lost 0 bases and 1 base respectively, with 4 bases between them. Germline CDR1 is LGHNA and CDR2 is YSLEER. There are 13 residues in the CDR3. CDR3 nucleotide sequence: TGCGCCAGCAGCCAAGAGAGATCCTACGAGCAGTACTTC. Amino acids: CASSQERSYEQYF.

The CDR3 here is CASSLGHGTSGIKDEQFF. The CDR3 region has the DNA TGTGCCAGCAGCCTGGGTCATGGGACTAGCGGGATTAAGGATGAGCAGTTCTTC. V gene TRBV7-9 combines with J gene TRBJ2-1, with TRBD2 identical over 13 bases. The CDR3 loop spans 18 amino acids. Germline CDR1 reads SEHNR; CDR2 reads FQNEAQ (reference sequence). After removal of 5 bases from V and 8 bases from J, the junction contained 15 bases not matched to a gene.

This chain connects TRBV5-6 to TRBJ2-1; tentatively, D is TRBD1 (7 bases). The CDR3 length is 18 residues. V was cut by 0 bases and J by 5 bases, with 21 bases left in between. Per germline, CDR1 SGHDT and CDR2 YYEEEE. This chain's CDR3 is CASSLEVWRGRRDNEQFF. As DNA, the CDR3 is TGTGCCAGCAGCTTGGAAGTTTGGAGGGGGCGCCGGGACAATGAGCAGTTCTTC.

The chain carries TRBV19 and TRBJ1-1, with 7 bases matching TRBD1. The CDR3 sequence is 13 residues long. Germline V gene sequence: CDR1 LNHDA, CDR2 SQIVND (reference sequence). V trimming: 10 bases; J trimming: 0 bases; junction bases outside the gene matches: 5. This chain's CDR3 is CATMTGLNTEAFF. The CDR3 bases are TGTGCCACCATGACAGGGCTGAACACTGAAGCTTTCTTT.

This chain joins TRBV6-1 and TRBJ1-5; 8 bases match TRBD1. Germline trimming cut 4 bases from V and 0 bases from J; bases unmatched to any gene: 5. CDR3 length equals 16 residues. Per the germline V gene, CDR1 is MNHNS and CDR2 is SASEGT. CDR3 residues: CASSGDRTYSNQPQHF. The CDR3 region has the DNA TGTGCCAGCAGTGGGGACAGGACGTATAGCAATCAGCCCCAGCATTTT.

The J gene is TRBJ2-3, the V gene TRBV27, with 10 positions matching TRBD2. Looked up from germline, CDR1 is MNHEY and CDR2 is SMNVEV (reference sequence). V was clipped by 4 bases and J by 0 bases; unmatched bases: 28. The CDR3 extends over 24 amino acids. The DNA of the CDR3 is TGTGCCAGCAGTTCAATCCGACAGGGGACTACTGGAGCGGGGGGGTTTCTTAGCACAGATACGCAGTATTTT. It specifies CASSSIRQGTTGAGGFLSTDTQYF.

The CDR3 region has the DNA TGTGCCAGCAGCCCGGGACTAGCGGGTCACAATGAGCAGTTCTTC. The encoded protein is CASSPGLAGHNEQFF. This rearrangement joins TRBV4-2 to TRBJ2-1; 12 bases are a match to TRBD2. The CDR3 totals 15 residues. Germline-derived CDR1 and CDR2 are LGHNA and YNFKEQ. The ends lost 4 bases at V and 5 bases at J; junction bases unmatched: 3.